Each of the 7 T cell receptor beta chains below was sequenced from the same sample in a study of lymphopenia after photon versus proton radiotherapy. Assay: immunoSEQ multiplex PCR; the TCRdb copy retains only in-frame clones and omits some. The table lists over 25,000 clones, 90% of them singletons, with 6.8% in the top ten. The sequenced sample was peripheral blood, obtained from a patient treated with photon-based radiotherapy. All receptors derive from a woman in her fifties or sixties with pancreatic cancer.

This chain links TRBV5-1 with TRBJ2-1; D gene unclear. The V and J ends lost 0 bases and 7 bases respectively, with 5 bases between them. The germline V gene has CDR1 SGHRS and CDR2 YFSETQ. The CDR3 runs to 12 residues. The CDR3 loop reads CASSLDGNEQFF. In DNA form, the CDR3 reads TGCGCCAGCAGCTTGGACGGGAATGAGCAGTTCTTC.

The chain recombines TRBV10-3 with TRBJ1-5; no definite D call. V was trimmed by 3 bases and J by 9 bases, leaving 9 bases between them. The CDR3 sequence is 12 residues long. Germline V gene data show CDR1 as ENHRY and CDR2 as SYGVKD. The CDR3 reads CAISEKERPQHF. CDR3 DNA sequence: TGTGCCATCAGTGAAAAGGAGAGGCCCCAGCATTTT.

The V gene is TRBV7-2, the J gene TRBJ2-2; 13 bases are shared with TRBD2. The CDR3 contains 16 residues. The germline CDR1 and CDR2 sequences are SGHTA and FQGNSA. Unmatched junction bases numbered 4, after V lost 5 bases and J lost 4 bases. Here the CDR3 DNA reads TGTGCCAGCAGCCCTGGACTAGCGGGAGCCACCGGGGAGCTGTTTTTT. Protein product: CASSPGLAGATGELFF. Full variable domain (remainder filled in from reference TRBV7-2 and TRBJ2-2): GAGVSQSPSNKVTEKGKDVELRCDPISGHTALYWYRQSLGQGLEFLIYFQGNSAPDKSGLPSDRFSAERTGGSVSTLTIQRTQQEDSAVYLCASSPGLAGATGELFFGEGSRLTVL.

This sequence joins TRBV5-4 and TRBJ2-4; 7 nucleotides agree with TRBD1. Unmatched junction bases numbered 7, after V lost 4 bases and J lost 0 bases. This CDR3 is 16 amino acids long. Germline-derived CDR1 and CDR2 are SGHNT and YYREEE (reference sequence). This CDR3 reads CASSRGTDLAKNIQYF. In DNA form, the CDR3 reads TGTGCCAGCAGCAGAGGGACAGACTTAGCCAAAAACATTCAGTACTTC.

V and J are TRBV28 and TRBJ1-5; D ambiguous. The V gene's germline CDR1 is MDHEN and CDR2 SYDVKM. The CDR3 consists of 11 residues. Trimming took off 1 base at V and 5 bases at J, with 0 bases between the two ends. CDR3 in amino acids: CASSLYQPQHF. In DNA, the CDR3 is TGTGCCAGCAGTTTATATCAGCCCCAGCATTTT.

This clone was recorded a few times. This chain uses TRBV7-9 with TRBJ1-1, with 7 bases identical to TRBD1. Per the germline V gene, CDR1 is SEHNR and CDR2 is FQNEAQ (reference sequence). The V and J ends lost 2 bases and 0 bases, in that order; junction bases with no gene match: 15. The CDR3 length is 19 residues. The DNA of the CDR3 is TGTGCCAGCAGCTTAAGGACAGGAGGCTCAAATCTTATGAACACTGAAGCTTTCTTT. Protein product: CASSLRTGGSNLMNTEAFF.

This chain uses TRBV9 with TRBJ1-1; D is uncertain. V was cut by 0 bases and J by 6 bases, with 9 bases left in between. Germline V gene data show CDR1 as SGDLS and CDR2 as YYNGEE. This CDR3 is 13 amino acids long. CDR3 coding DNA: TGTGCCAGCAGCGTAGTCCCAGTTTCTGAAGCTTTCTTT. This translates into CASSVVPVSEAFF.